The rows below give T cell receptor beta chains drawn from one sample of a study of T cells in Graves' hyperthyroidism and ophthalmopathy. From the multiplex PCR reads, TCRdb called clonotypes with MiXCR, one entry per CDR3 protein. The sample holds under 300,000 distinct CDR3 sequences; about 20% are singletons and the top ten take around 60%. The sample comprised blood. The source of these receptors is a man between 25 and 39 years old with Graves' ophthalmopathy. CDR3s include the opening cysteine and the closing phenylalanine or tryptophan. The order of the fields is J gene, clone size, V gene, D gene, CDR3 DNA, CDR3 protein. A D gene is named only where the DNA matches it firmly. Clone size is not always given. Where it is, it says once, few, many or a class for expanded clones.

>TRBJ2-1|few|TRBV29-1|TRBD1
TGCATCACGGGACAGAACAATGAGCAGTTCTTC
CITGQNNEQFF
>TRBJ2-2|few|TRBV5-4|NA
TGTGCCAGCAGCTTTGACACCGGGGAGCTGTTTTTT
CASSFDTGELFF
>TRBJ2-7|many|TRBV12-3/TRBV12-4|TRBD2
TGTGCCAGCAGTTTACCCCTAGCGGGAGTATACGAGCAGTACTTC
CASSLPLAGVYEQYF
>TRBJ2-2|NA|TRBV24-1|NA
TGTGCCACCAGTGATTTCGGCAGGGACACCGGGGAGCTGTTTTTT
CATSDFGRDTGELFF
>TRBJ2-1|NA|TRBV27|NA
TGTGCCAGCAGTTTACCAGGGGCGAGCTCCTACAATGAGCAGTTCTTC
CASSLPGASSYNEQFF
>TRBJ2-7|NA|TRBV24-1|NA
TGTGCCACCAGTGAAACAGGGTACGAGCAGTACTTC
CATSETGYEQYF
>TRBJ2-1|few|TRBV11-1|NA
TGTGCCAGCAGCGGACCTAAACTAGGTCGTCGGATAGCCCCAGAGAGCTCCTACAATGAGCAGTTCTTC
CASSGPKLGRRIAPESSYNEQFF
>TRBJ2-7|NA|TRBV7-2|NA
TGTGCCAGCAGCTTGTGGGTGGGCTCCGAGCAGTACTTC
CASSLWVGSEQYF
>TRBJ2-7|few|TRBV13|TRBD2
TGTGCCAGCAGCTTAGGGGGCGGGAGGGCCGAGCAGTACTTC
CASSLGGGRAEQYF
>TRBJ2-5|many|TRBV12-3/TRBV12-4|NA
TGTGCCAGCAGTGGAGGGACGGGACAAGAGACCCAGTACTTC
CASSGGTGQETQYF